These 31 T cell receptor beta chains originate from one sample sequenced in a study of cytomegalovirus exposure and HLA in healthy donors. 60 Vbeta and 13 Jbeta primers were used in PCR. The table came from immunoSEQ multiplex PCR; TCRdb's copy has only in-frame clones and leaves some out. The repertoire holds under 200,000 clones, with 65% to 75% as singletons. Specimen: PBMCs. The receptors were sampled from a girl between 10 and 17 years old in good health and CMV-seronegative.

In this sample, this clone turned up a few times. V and J are TRBV9 and TRBJ1-2; D remains ambiguous. The CDR3 is 13 residues long. Trimming took 0 bases from V and 2 from J, leaving 5 bases between them. From germline, CDR1 is SGDLS and CDR2 YYNGEE. Written as DNA, the CDR3 is TGTGCCAGCAGCGTAGGGGAGAACTATGGCTACACCTTC. Its translation is CASSVGENYGYTF. The variable domain in full, with the rest retrieved from reference TRBV9 and TRBJ1-2, is DSGVTQTPKHLITATGQRVTLRCSPRSGDLSVYWYQQSLDQGLQFLIQYYNGEERAKGNILERFSAQQFPDLHSELNLSSLELGDSALYFCASSVGENYGYTFGSGTRLTVV.

The CDR3, as DNA: TGTGCCAGCAGCTCGAAACCCGGGACAGGGGAAAGCACCGGGGAGCTGTTTTTT. The encoded protein is CASSSKPGTGESTGELFF. The V and J genes are TRBV5-4 and TRBJ2-2; 10 bases fit TRBD1. CDR3 size: 18 residues. The germline gives CDR1 SGHNT, CDR2 YYREEE (reference sequence). V was clipped by 3 bases and J by 4 bases; unmatched bases: 12.

The rearrangement links TRBV5-4 to TRBJ1-4, with no clear D. The CDR3 runs to 15 residues. The germline V and J ends were trimmed by 5 bases and 1 base, with 12 bases remaining between them. The germline V gene encodes CDR1 SGHNT and CDR2 YYREEE (reference sequence). The CDR3 region is CASSRNSGTNEKLFF. The CDR3 DNA follows: TGTGCCAGCAGTCGAAACTCCGGAACTAATGAAAAACTGTTTTTT.

This chain joins TRBV11-2 and TRBJ1-4; 8 nucleotides match TRBD1. Germline loops: CDR1 SGHAT, CDR2 FQNNGV. CDR3 length equals 14 residues. V lost 3 bases and J lost 7; bases outside the gene matches: 4. CDR3 sequence reads: CASSFQGASEKLFF. In DNA, the CDR3 is TGTGCCAGCAGCTTTCAGGGGGCGAGTGAAAAACTGTTTTTT.

The chain joins TRBV6-5 to TRBJ2-7; 16 positions match TRBD2. Germline V CDR1 and CDR2: MNHEY, SVGAGI. The J segment lost 5 bases and the V segment lost 10 bases, leaving 5 bases of the junction unmatched. The CDR3 extends over 14 amino acids. CDR3 in DNA: TGTGCCACCGGGACTAGCGGGGGGGCTAACGAGCAGTACTTC. This encodes CATGTSGGANEQYF.

The J gene is TRBJ2-5, the V gene TRBV7-9; no reliable D call. The CDR3 is 14 amino acids. The germline gives CDR1 SEHNR, CDR2 FQNEAQ (reference sequence). Trimming removed 4 bases at V and 3 bases at J, with 12 bases between. The CDR3 protein is CASSSRILEETQYF. Here the CDR3 DNA reads TGTGCCAGCAGCTCGCGAATTCTTGAAGAGACCCAGTACTTC.

V and J are TRBV7-8 and TRBJ1-4; D is possibly TRBD1 (5 bases). Germline loops: CDR1 SGHVS, CDR2 FQNEAQ. CDR3 size: 16 residues. V was cut by 5 bases and J by 4 bases, with 17 bases left in between. CDR3 DNA: TGTGCCAGCAGCGCCGCCCGGAGGGGCCTTAATGAAAAACTGTTTTTT. This gives the protein CASSAARRGLNEKLFF. The whole variable domain, filled in from reference TRBV7-8 and TRBJ1-4, reads GAGVSQSPRYKVAKRGQDVALRCDPISGHVSLFWYQQALGQGPEFLTYFQNEAQLDKSGLPSDRFFAERPEGSVSTLKIQRTQQEDSAVYLCASSAARRGLNEKLFFGSGTQLSVL.

The chain has TRBV7-9 and TRBJ2-7, with 9 positions matching TRBD1. CDR3 length: 16 amino acids. Germline V CDR1 and CDR2: SEHNR, FQNEAQ (reference sequence). Losses at the gene ends were 4 bases for V and 0 bases for J; bases not matched to a gene: 7. CDR3 region: CASSSGTGLSSYEQYF. CDR3 coding DNA: TGTGCCAGCAGCTCAGGGACAGGGTTAAGCTCCTACGAGCAGTACTTC.

The V call is TRBV9, the J call TRBJ2-7, with a weak D call TRBD1 (6 bases). This CDR3 spans 15 amino acids. V was pared by 4 bases and J by 1 base, with 15 bases between. CDR1 is SGDLS and CDR2 is YYNGEE in the germline V gene. CDR3 coding DNA: TGTGCCAGCAGCCCCACCGGGACACAATCCTACGAGCAGTACTTC. This translates into CASSPTGTQSYEQYF. The full variable domain, its missing parts supplied by reference TRBV9 and TRBJ2-7, is DSGVTQTPKHLITATGQRVTLRCSPRSGDLSVYWYQQSLDQGLQFLIQYYNGEERAKGNILERFSAQQFPDLHSELNLSSLELGDSALYFCASSPTGTQSYEQYFGPGTRLTVT.

The DNA for the CDR3 is TGCGCCAGCAGCTTGGCCGGGGGGGATGTCTACGAGCAGTACTTC. It yields the protein CASSLAGGDVYEQYF. This chain uses TRBV5-1 with TRBJ2-7; TRBD2 agrees at 8 bases. CDR1 SGHRS and CDR2 YFSETQ come from the germline V gene. The CDR3 runs 15 residues. Germline trimming cut 0 bases from V and 3 bases from J; bases unmatched to any gene: 5.

CDR3 sequence reads: CASRGVYEQYF. CDR3 DNA sequence: TGTGCCAGCAGGGGAGTATACGAGCAGTACTTC. The rearrangement uses TRBV6-5 and TRBJ2-7, with TRBD2 as a possible D gene (5 bases). This CDR3 region has 11 residues. Looked up from germline, CDR1 is MNHEY and CDR2 is SVGAGI. The V end lost 6 bases, the J end lost 4 bases, and 7 bases lay between the germline ends.

The chain links TRBV19 to TRBJ2-3, with D unresolved. CDR1 is LNHDA and CDR2 is SQIVND in the germline V gene (reference sequence). This CDR3 has 13 amino acids. Trimming shortened V by 3 bases and J by 3 bases, and 7 bases separated the two germline ends. CDR3 loop: CASSIARTDTQYF. CDR3 DNA sequence: TGTGCCAGTAGTATCGCCCGGACAGATACGCAGTATTTT.

This clone turned up a few times. V gene TRBV5-6 combines with J gene TRBJ1-1; possibly TRBD1 for D (5 bases). Germline V CDR1 and CDR2: SGHDT, YYEEEE. V shed 3 bases and J shed 7 bases, with 10 bases lying between them. This CDR3 has 12 amino acids. The CDR3 spells CASSSGPLEAFF. The DNA for the CDR3 is TGTGCCAGCAGCTCAGGGCCTCTTGAAGCTTTCTTT. Looking up the rest from reference TRBV5-6 and TRBJ1-1 gives the full variable domain: DAGVTQSPTHLIKTRGQQVTLRCSPKSGHDTVSWYQQALGQGPQFIFQYYEEEERQRGNFPDRFSGHQFPNYSSELNVNALLLGDSALYLCASSSGPLEAFFGQGTRLTVV.

This clone was detected only once. This sequence joins TRBV7-9 and TRBJ2-7; TRBD1 is a possible D gene (5 bases). Trimming removed 7 bases from V and 6 bases from J, with 16 bases in between. This CDR3 contains 13 residues. Germline V CDR1 and CDR2: SEHNR, FQNEAQ (reference sequence). CDR3 residues: CASTSPDILEQYF. For the CDR3, the DNA is TGTGCCAGCACCTCACCGGACATACTCGAGCAGTACTTC.

V usage is TRBV6-5 and J usage is TRBJ1-2; TRBD1 aligns across 7 bases. Germline CDR1 and CDR2: MNHEY and SVGAGI. The CDR3 consists of 13 residues. V lost 2 bases to trimming and J lost 6 bases; unmatched junction nucleotides: 3. CDR3: CASSYRQGHGYTF. CDR3 nucleotide sequence: TGTGCCAGCAGTTACCGACAGGGTCATGGCTACACCTTC.

The genes are TRBV30 and TRBJ2-5, with D perhaps TRBD1 (6 bases). This CDR3 is built from 13 residues. CDR1 is GTSNPN and CDR2 is SVGIG in the germline V gene (reference sequence). The CDR3 reads CATTQGQGETQYF. The DNA for the CDR3 is TGTGCAACGACACAGGGTCAAGGGGAGACCCAGTACTTC.

This chain links TRBV9 with TRBJ2-5; possible D gene TRBD1, 5 bases. Trimming took off 0 bases at V and 3 bases at J, with 15 bases between the two ends. Germline V gene data show CDR1 as SGDLS and CDR2 as YYNGEE. The CDR3 consists of 16 residues. CDR3 loop: CASSVGDVVREETQYF. The CDR3 coding sequence is TGTGCCAGCAGCGTAGGGGATGTTGTCAGGGAAGAGACCCAGTACTTC.

The J gene is TRBJ2-7, the V gene TRBV5-1, with 11 bases aligning to TRBD2. V shed 5 bases, J shed 2 bases, and the junction held 12 bases outside the gene matches. Germline V gene sequence: CDR1 SGHRS, CDR2 YFSETQ. This CDR3 has 17 amino acids. The CDR3 reads CASSTGLAGGKAYEQYF. CDR3 bases: TGCGCCAGCAGTACAGGGCTAGCGGGGGGCAAGGCCTACGAGCAGTACTTC.

Only a few counts were recorded for this clone. The chain uses TRBV7-7 and TRBJ2-1, with D unresolved. CDR1 and CDR2 (germline): SSHAT, FNYEAQ (reference sequence). The CDR3 extends over 15 amino acids. Trimming took 1 base from V and 4 from J, leaving 11 bases between them. CDR3 protein: CASSLEADGYNEQFF. The CDR3 bases are TGTGCCAGCAGCTTAGAGGCGGATGGTTACAATGAGCAGTTCTTC.

The table lists this clone with a count of one. The V call is TRBV7-9, the J call TRBJ2-6; D gene unclear. The CDR3 totals 15 residues. Per germline, CDR1 SEHNR and CDR2 FQNEAQ (reference sequence). Trimming cost V 5 bases and J 0 bases, with 8 bases left between them. CDR3 protein: CASSHRSSGANVLTF. The DNA for the CDR3 is TGTGCCAGCAGCCATAGATCCTCTGGGGCCAACGTCCTGACTTTC.

V gene TRBV5-5 combines with J gene TRBJ2-5; D unresolved. V shed 0 bases and J shed 4 bases, with 10 bases lying between them. Germline V gene lookup returns CDR1 SGHKS and CDR2 YYEKEE (reference sequence). This CDR3 is built from 14 residues. The CDR3 DNA follows: TGTGCCAGCAGCTTGGAGATTTTGGCAGAGACCCAGTACTTC. Protein product: CASSLEILAETQYF.

This clone was seen a handful of times. DNA for the CDR3: TGTGCCAGCAGCCAAGAATGGACAGGTAGTTCACCCCTCCACTTT. Its translation is CASSQEWTGSSPLHF. The chain recombines TRBV4-2 with TRBJ1-6, with TRBD1 matching 7 bases. V lost 0 bases and J lost 9; bases outside the gene matches: 5. CDR3 length: 15 residues. Germline loops: CDR1 LGHNA, CDR2 YNFKEQ.

Only a few counts were recorded for this clone. This rearrangement joins TRBV10-3 to TRBJ2-3; 7 bases are a match to TRBD2. V shed 6 bases, J shed 2 bases, and the junction held 8 bases outside the gene matches. Germline CDR1 reads ENHRY; CDR2 reads SYGVKD. The CDR3 contains 15 residues. The CDR3 region is CAISGESGDTDTQYF. The CDR3 region has the DNA TGTGCCATCAGCGGGGAGAGCGGGGACACAGATACGCAGTATTTT.

This chain links TRBV5-6 with TRBJ2-5; the match to TRBD2 covers 9 bases. Trimming removed 4 bases from V and 5 bases from J; junction bases left unmatched: 9. This CDR3 spans 15 amino acids. Germline V gives CDR1 SGHDT, CDR2 YYEEEE. The CDR3 protein is CASSPESGGHETQYF. CDR3 bases: TGTGCCAGCAGCCCGGAAAGCGGGGGGCACGAGACCCAGTACTTC.

The rearrangement joins TRBV5-1 to TRBJ1-5; TRBD1 agrees at 7 bases. CDR1 is SGHRS, CDR2 YFSETQ, per germline. This CDR3 region has 15 residues. The J segment lost 1 base and the V segment lost 4 bases, leaving 5 bases of the junction unmatched. The DNA of the CDR3 is TGCGCCAGCAGCCCGCCGGGACAGAGCAATCAGCCCCAGCATTTT. Its translation: CASSPPGQSNQPQHF.

The chain uses TRBV30 and TRBJ2-7, with TRBD1 matching over 7 bases. Germline CDR1 is GTSNPN and CDR2 is SVGIG (reference sequence). With 5 bases clipped from V and 5 bases from J, the junction kept 9 bases outside the gene matches. This CDR3 has 13 residues. The chain's CDR3 is CAWAPIGGDEQYF. CDR3 bases: TGTGCCTGGGCCCCTATAGGGGGCGACGAGCAGTACTTC.

The chain has TRBV27 and TRBJ2-7; no definite D call. V lost 8 bases, J lost 7 bases, and 12 bases lay in between. CDR3 length equals 11 residues. The germline CDR1 and CDR2 sequences are MNHEY and SMNVEV (reference sequence). The CDR3, as DNA: TGTGCCAGCGGGTTAACAGAGGAGCAGTACTTC. Residues: CASGLTEEQYF.

The rearrangement links TRBV6-6 to TRBJ2-7; 8 nucleotides align to TRBD1. Germline V gene lookup returns CDR1 MNHNY and CDR2 SVGAGI (reference sequence). V shed 8 bases and J 6 bases; nucleotides not matched to a gene: 12. The CDR3 is made up of 14 amino acids. The DNA of the CDR3 is TGTGCCAGCGGACTCGGACAGGGCCCAGTCGAGCAGTACTTC. Its protein product is CASGLGQGPVEQYF.

The chain couples TRBV4-1 to TRBJ2-5; 10 nucleotides match TRBD2. After removal of 1 base from V and 5 bases from J, the junction contained 10 bases not matched to a gene. This CDR3 spans 17 amino acids. The V gene's germline CDR1 is MGHRA and CDR2 YSYEKL. In DNA form, the CDR3 reads TGCGCCAGCAGCCAAGGAACGGCTAGCGGGGGCGGGGAGACCCAGTACTTC. Its protein is CASSQGTASGGGETQYF.

The chain has TRBV5-1 and TRBJ1-1, with a tentative D call TRBD1 (6 bases). V was cut by 0 bases and J by 7 bases, with 13 bases left in between. From germline, CDR1 is SGHRS and CDR2 YFSETQ. The CDR3 spans 14 residues. CDR3 amino acids: CASSLVSGADEAFF. CDR3 nucleotides: TGCGCCAGCAGCTTGGTCTCAGGGGCCGATGAAGCTTTCTTT.

The V gene is TRBV19, the J gene TRBJ2-7; TRBD1 aligns across 9 bases. Trimming took 4 bases from V and 0 from J; bases not matched to a gene: 7. Looked up from germline, CDR1 is LNHDA and CDR2 is SQIVND (reference sequence). This CDR3 spans 16 amino acids. CDR3 bases: TGTGCCAGTAGTAGTCTGCGGGACAGGGCCTCCTACGAGCAGTACTTC. This encodes CASSSLRDRASYEQYF.